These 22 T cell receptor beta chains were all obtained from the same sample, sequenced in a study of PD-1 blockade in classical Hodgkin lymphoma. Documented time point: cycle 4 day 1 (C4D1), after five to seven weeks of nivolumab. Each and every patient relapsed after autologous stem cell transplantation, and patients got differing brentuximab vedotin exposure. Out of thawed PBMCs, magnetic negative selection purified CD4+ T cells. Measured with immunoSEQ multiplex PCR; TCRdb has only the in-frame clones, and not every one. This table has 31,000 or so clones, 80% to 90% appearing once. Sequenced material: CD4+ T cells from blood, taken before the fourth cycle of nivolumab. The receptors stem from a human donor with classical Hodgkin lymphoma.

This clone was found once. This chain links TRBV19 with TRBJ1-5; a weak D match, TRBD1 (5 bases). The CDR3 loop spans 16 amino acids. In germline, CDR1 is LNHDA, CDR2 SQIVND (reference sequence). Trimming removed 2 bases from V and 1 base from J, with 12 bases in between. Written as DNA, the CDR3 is TGTGCCAGTAGTATACGTTCAGGGTCGAGCAATCAGCCCCAGCATTTT. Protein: CASSIRSGSSNQPQHF.

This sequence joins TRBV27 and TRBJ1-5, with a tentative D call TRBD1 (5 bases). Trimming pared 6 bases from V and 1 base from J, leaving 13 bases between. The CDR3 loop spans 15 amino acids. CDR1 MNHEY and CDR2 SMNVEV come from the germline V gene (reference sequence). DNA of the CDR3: TGTGCCAGCAGCCAGCAGGGTCAGAGCAATCAGCCCCAGCATTTT. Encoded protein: CASSQQGQSNQPQHF.

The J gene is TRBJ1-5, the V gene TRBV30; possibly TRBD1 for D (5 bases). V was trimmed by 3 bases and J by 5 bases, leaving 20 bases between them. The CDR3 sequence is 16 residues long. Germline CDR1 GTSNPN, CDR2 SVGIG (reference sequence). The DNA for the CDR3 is TGTGCCTGGAGCCCTGGGGGGAGGTTACTTGATCAGCCCCAGCATTTT. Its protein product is CAWSPGGRLLDQPQHF.

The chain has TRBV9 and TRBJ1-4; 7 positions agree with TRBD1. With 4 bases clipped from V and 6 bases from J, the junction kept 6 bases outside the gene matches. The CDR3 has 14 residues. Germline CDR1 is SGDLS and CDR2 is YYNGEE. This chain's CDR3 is CASSFAGGYEKLFF. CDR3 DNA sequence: TGTGCCAGCAGCTTTGCAGGGGGTTATGAAAAACTGTTTTTT.

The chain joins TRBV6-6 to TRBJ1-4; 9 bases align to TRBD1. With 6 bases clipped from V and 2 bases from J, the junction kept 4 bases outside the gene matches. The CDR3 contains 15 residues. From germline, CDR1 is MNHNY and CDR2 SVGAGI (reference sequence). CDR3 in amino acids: CASSYGTGTNEKLFF. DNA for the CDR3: TGTGCCAGCAGCTATGGGACAGGGACTAATGAAAAACTGTTTTTT.

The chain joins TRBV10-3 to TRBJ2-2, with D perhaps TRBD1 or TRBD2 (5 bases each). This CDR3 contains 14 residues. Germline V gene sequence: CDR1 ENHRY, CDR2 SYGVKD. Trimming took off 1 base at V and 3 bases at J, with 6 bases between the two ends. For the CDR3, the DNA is TGTGCCATCAGTGAGTTGGGGGACACCGGGGAGCTGTTTTTT. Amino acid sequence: CAISELGDTGELFF.

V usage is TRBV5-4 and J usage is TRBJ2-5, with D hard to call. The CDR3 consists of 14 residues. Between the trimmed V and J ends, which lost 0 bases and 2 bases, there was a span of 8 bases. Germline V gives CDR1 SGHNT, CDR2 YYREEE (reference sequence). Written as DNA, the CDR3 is TGTGCCAGCAGCTTGGTATCGATGCAAGAGACCCAGTACTTC. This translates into CASSLVSMQETQYF. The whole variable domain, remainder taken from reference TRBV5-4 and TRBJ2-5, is ETGVTQSPTHLIKTRGQQVTLRCSSQSGHNTVSWYQQALGQGPQFIFQYYREEENGRGNFPPRFSGLQFPNYSSELNVNALELDDSALYLCASSLVSMQETQYFGPGTRLLVL.

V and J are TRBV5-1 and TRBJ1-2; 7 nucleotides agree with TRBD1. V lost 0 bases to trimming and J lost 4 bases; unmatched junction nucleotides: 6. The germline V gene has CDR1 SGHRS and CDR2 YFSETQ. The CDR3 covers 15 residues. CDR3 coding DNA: TGCGCCAGCAGCTTGGATGGGACAGAAGTCTATGGCTACACCTTC. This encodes CASSLDGTEVYGYTF.

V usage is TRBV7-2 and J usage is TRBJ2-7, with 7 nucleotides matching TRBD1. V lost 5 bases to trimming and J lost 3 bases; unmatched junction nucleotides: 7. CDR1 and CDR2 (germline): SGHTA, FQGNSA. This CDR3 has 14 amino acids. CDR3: CASSGDSGRYEQYF. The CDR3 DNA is TGTGCCAGCAGCGGGGACAGCGGTCGCTACGAGCAGTACTTC. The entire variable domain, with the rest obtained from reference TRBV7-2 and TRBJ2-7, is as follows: GAGVSQSPSNKVTEKGKDVELRCDPISGHTALYWYRQSLGQGLEFLIYFQGNSAPDKSGLPSDRFSAERTGGSVSTLTIQRTQQEDSAVYLCASSGDSGRYEQYFGPGTRLTVT.

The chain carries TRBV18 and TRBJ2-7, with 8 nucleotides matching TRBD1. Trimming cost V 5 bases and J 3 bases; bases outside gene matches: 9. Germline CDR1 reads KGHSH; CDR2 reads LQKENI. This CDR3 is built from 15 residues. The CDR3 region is CASSEGTGHDYEQYF. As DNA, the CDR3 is TGTGCCAGCTCAGAGGGGACAGGCCATGACTACGAGCAGTACTTC.

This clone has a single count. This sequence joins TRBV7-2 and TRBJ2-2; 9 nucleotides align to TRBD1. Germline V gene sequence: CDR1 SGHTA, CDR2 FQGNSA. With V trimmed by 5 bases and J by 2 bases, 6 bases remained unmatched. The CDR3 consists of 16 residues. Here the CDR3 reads CASSLQGALNTGELFF. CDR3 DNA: TGTGCCAGCAGCCTACAGGGGGCTCTAAACACCGGGGAGCTGTTTTTT. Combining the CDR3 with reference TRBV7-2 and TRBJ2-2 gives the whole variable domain GAGVSQSPSNKVTEKGKDVELRCDPISGHTALYWYRQSLGQGLEFLIYFQGNSAPDKSGLPSDRFSAERTGGSVSTLTIQRTQQEDSAVYLCASSLQGALNTGELFFGEGSRLTVL.

The CDR3 coding sequence is TGCAGCGGTGCCCCCTTGGGGGGATCGAACACTGAAGCTTTCTTT. Translating it yields CSGAPLGGSNTEAFF. This chain connects TRBV29-1 to TRBJ1-1, with a weak D call TRBD1 (5 bases). Trimming stripped 7 bases from V and 1 base from J, with 19 bases between. The CDR3 contains 15 residues. Per the germline V gene, CDR1 is SQVTM and CDR2 is ANQGSEA.

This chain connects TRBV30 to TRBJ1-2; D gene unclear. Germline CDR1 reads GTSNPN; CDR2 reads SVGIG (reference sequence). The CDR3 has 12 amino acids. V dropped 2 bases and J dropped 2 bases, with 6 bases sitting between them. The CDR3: CAWSTTNYGYTF. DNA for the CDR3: TGTGCCTGGAGTACCACAAACTATGGCTACACCTTC.

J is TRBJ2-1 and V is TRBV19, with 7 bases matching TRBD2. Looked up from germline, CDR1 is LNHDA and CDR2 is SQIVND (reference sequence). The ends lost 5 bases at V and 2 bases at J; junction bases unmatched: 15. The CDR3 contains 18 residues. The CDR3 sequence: CASSLPSKTSATYNEQFF. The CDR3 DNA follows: TGTGCCAGTAGTCTACCCTCAAAAACTAGCGCGACCTACAATGAGCAGTTCTTC.

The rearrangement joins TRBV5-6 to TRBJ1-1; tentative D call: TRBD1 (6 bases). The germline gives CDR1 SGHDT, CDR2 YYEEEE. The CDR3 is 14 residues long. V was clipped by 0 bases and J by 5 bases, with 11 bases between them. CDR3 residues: CASSLAGEETEAFF. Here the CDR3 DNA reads TGTGCCAGCAGCTTGGCAGGGGAGGAGACTGAAGCTTTCTTT.

The CDR3 nucleotides read TGCGCCAGCAGCCAAGATCATCCAGGGCGATCCAAAAACATTCAGTACTTC. It codes for CASSQDHPGRSKNIQYF. The chain carries TRBV4-1 and TRBJ2-4, with a weak D call TRBD1 (5 bases). This CDR3 region has 17 residues. Germline assignment: CDR1 MGHRA and CDR2 YSYEKL. V gave up 0 bases and J gave up 2 bases, with 14 bases separating them.

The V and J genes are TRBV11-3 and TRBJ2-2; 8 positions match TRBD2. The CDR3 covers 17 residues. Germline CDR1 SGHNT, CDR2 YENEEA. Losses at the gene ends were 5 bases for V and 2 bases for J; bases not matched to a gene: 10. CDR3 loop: CASSAGTGGTNTGELFF. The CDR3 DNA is TGTGCCAGCAGCGCCGGAACGGGGGGGACAAACACCGGGGAGCTGTTTTTT.

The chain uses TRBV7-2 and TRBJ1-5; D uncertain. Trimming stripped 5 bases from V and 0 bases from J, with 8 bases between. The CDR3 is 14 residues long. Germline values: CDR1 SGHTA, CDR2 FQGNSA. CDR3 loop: CASSDGPSNQPQHF. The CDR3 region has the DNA TGTGCCAGCAGCGACGGTCCTAGCAATCAGCCCCAGCATTTT.

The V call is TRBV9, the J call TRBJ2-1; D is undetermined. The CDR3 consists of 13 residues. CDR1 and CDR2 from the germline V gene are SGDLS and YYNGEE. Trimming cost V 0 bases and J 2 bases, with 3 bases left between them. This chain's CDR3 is CASSVGPYNEQFF. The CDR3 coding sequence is TGTGCCAGCAGCGTAGGCCCCTACAATGAGCAGTTCTTC. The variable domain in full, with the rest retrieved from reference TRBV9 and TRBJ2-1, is DSGVTQTPKHLITATGQRVTLRCSPRSGDLSVYWYQQSLDQGLQFLIQYYNGEERAKGNILERFSAQQFPDLHSELNLSSLELGDSALYFCASSVGPYNEQFFGPGTRLTVL.

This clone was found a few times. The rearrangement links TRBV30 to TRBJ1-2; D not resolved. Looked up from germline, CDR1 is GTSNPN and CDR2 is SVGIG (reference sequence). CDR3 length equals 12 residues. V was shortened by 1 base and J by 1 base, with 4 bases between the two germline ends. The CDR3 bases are TGTGCCTGGAGTGGCAGTAACTATGGCTACACCTTC. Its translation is CAWSGSNYGYTF. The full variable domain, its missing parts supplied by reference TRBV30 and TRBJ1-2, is SQTIHQWPATLVQPVGSPLSLECTVEGTSNPNLYWYRQAAGRGLQLLFYSVGIGQISSEVPQNLSASRPQDRQFILSSKKLLLSDSGFYLCAWSGSNYGYTFGSGTRLTVV.

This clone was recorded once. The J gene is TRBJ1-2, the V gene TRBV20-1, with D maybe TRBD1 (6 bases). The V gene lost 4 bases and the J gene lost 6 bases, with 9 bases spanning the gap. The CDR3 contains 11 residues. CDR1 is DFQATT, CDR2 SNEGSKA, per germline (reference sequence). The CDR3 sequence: CSANHRDGYTF. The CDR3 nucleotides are TGCAGTGCTAATCACAGGGATGGCTACACCTTC.

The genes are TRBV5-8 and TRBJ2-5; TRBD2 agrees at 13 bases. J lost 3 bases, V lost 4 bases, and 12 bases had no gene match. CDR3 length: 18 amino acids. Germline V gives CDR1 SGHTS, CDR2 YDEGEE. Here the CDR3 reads CASSQGLAGPHRKETQYF. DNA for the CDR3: TGTGCCAGCAGCCAGGGACTAGCGGGGCCTCATCGGAAAGAGACCCAGTACTTC. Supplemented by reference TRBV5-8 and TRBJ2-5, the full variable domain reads EAGVTQSPTHLIKTRGQQATLRCSPISGHTSVYWYQQALGLGLQFLLWYDEGEERNRGNFPPRFSGRQFPNYSSELNVNALELEDSALYLCASSQGLAGPHRKETQYFGPGTRLLVL.